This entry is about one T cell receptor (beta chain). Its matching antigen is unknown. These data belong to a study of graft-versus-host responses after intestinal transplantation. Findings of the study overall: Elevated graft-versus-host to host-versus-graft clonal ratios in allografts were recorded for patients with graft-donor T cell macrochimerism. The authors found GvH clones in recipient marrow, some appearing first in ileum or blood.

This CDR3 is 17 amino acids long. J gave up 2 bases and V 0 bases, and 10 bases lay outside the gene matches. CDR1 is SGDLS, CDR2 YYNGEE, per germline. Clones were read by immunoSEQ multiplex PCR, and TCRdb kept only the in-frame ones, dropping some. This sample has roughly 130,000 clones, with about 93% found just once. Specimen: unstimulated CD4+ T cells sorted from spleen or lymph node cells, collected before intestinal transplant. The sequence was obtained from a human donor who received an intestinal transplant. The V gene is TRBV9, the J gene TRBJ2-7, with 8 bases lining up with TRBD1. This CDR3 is CASSVEHGQGFPYEQYF. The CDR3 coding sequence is TGTGCCAGCAGCGTAGAACACGGACAGGGATTTCCCTACGAGCAGTACTTC.